This T cell receptor (beta chain) emerged from a study of blood T cells in healthy people across ages. The germline CDR1 and CDR2 sequences are SGDLS and YYNGEE. CDR3 length: 15 amino acids. J was trimmed by 2 bases and V by 3 bases; bases with no gene match: 6. Primers used in a second PCR of about 7 to 11 cycles were a sample-barcoded 5' primer and a J-beta primer mix. TCRdb re-called the 5' RACE reads through MiXCR, storing one row per CDR3 protein. The table shows about 1.8 million distinct CDR3 sequences, with roughly 50% occurring only once. Study-level findings and limits: Among long-lived donors, naive CD4+ cells were more numerous and diversity higher than in aged donors. The percentage of naive T cells correlated strongly with TCR beta diversity. A roughly linear age-dependent decrease characterized TCR beta diversity per million T cells.

Donors ranged from about 6 to 90 years old and were healthy Caucasians in Russia. Details on this clonotype: Its antigen is still unknown.

This clonotype originated in a woman in her thirties or forties in good health. The sample taken for sequencing was blood. This chain links TRBV9 with TRBJ2-5; 8 bases map to TRBD1. For the CDR3, the DNA is TGTGCCAGCAGCGCCCTCGGGACAGGACAAGAGACCCAGTACTTC. Its protein is CASSALGTGQETQYF. Full variable domain (outside the CDR3, taken from reference TRBV9 and TRBJ2-5): DSGVTQTPKHLITATGQRVTLRCSPRSGDLSVYWYQQSLDQGLQFLIQYYNGEERAKGNILERFSAQQFPDLHSELNLSSLELGDSALYFCASSALGTGQETQYFGPGTRLLVL.